This T cell receptor (beta chain) was documented in a study of T cell repertoires in ileal Crohn's disease. Whole-study context: Every patient was operated on for stricturing (61%) or penetrating (approximately 40%) complications. Study-level results: Clonality above 26.8% at surgery always came with endoscopic recurrence. Compared with non-smokers, active smokers at surgery showed more clonal expansions.

Sequenced by immunoSEQ multiplex PCR; TCRdb stores in-frame clones only, minus some. Altogether 15,000 or so clones are present, roughly three quarters being singletons, with the ten largest covering 4.2%. On this clone: Antigen specificity is unknown.

V shed 8 bases, J shed 4 bases, and the junction held 8 bases outside the gene matches. Germline V CDR1 and CDR2: MNHNS, SASEGT. This CDR3 comprises 15 residues. Specified time point: inflamed ileum from the surgical specimen. Specimen: ileal tissue. The V and J genes are TRBV6-1 and TRBJ2-3, with 11 bases lining up with TRBD2. The TCR originated in an adult with Crohn's disease. Here the CDR3 reads CASLALAGAADTQYF. Here the CDR3 DNA reads TGTGCCAGCTTGGCACTAGCGGGAGCGGCAGATACGCAGTATTTT.